The rows below give T cell receptor beta chains drawn from one sample of a study of T cells in Graves' hyperthyroidism and ophthalmopathy. TCRdb fed the multiplex PCR reads into MiXCR, producing one record per CDR3 protein. Of fewer than 450,000 distinct CDR3 sequences listed, around 15% are singletons. The sequenced material came from blood. The receptors were sampled from a man over 45 with Graves' ophthalmopathy. The CDR3 runs from the conserved cysteine through the conserved F or W. D genes are given only for firm matches. Some rows have no size entry. The others give once, few or many, or a class for an expanded clone.

size: many
D: NA
length: 17
V: TRBV7-9
J: TRBJ2-4
CDR3: CASSDIARAEAKNIQYF
DNA: TGTGCCAGCAGCGACATAGCTCGGGCAGAAGCCAAAAACATTCAGTACTTC

size: many
D: NA
length: 22
V: TRBV6-2/TRBV6-3
J: TRBJ2-6
CDR3: CASTSPGRFGENRSFGANVLTF
DNA: TGTGCCAGCACTTCCCCGGGTCGTTTCGGGGAGAACCGGTCGTTTGGGGCCAACGTCCTGACTTTC

size: NA
D: NA
length: 17
V: TRBV18
J: TRBJ2-2
CDR3: CASSPLARATGPGELFF
DNA: TGTGCCAGCTCCCCACTGGCTCGAGCCACCGGTCCCGGGGAGCTGTTTTTT

size: many
D: TRBD2
length: 15
V: TRBV12-3/TRBV12-4
J: TRBJ2-3
CDR3: CASSFAGGMTDTQYF
DNA: TGTGCCAGCAGTTTCGCGGGAGGGATGACAGATACGCAGTATTTT

size: NA
D: NA
length: 13
V: TRBV12-3/TRBV12-4
J: TRBJ1-5
CDR3: CASSPIGDQPQHF
DNA: TGTGCCAGCAGTCCCATCGGTGATCAGCCCCAGCATTTT

size: many
D: NA
length: 13
V: TRBV12-3/TRBV12-4
J: TRBJ2-7
CDR3: CASSLVSSYEQYF
DNA: TGTGCCAGCAGTTTAGTAAGCTCCTACGAGCAGTACTTC

size: many
D: NA
length: 14
V: TRBV27
J: TRBJ1-6
CDR3: CASSLAGWNSPLHF
DNA: TGTGCCAGCAGTTTGGCAGGTTGGAATTCACCCCTCCACTTT

size: NA
D: NA
length: 17
V: TRBV2
J: TRBJ2-4
CDR3: CASSEFSRTLAKNIQYF
DNA: TGTGCCAGCAGTGAATTTTCCAGGACACTAGCCAAAAACATTCAGTACTTC

size: NA
D: NA
length: 13
V: TRBV12-3/TRBV12-4
J: TRBJ1-4
CDR3: CASSLQGYEKLFF
DNA: TGTGCCAGCAGTTTACAGGGGTATGAAAAACTGTTTTTT

size: NA
D: NA
length: 13
V: TRBV29-1
J: TRBJ1-4
CDR3: CSVLGSGNEKLFF
DNA: TGCAGCGTTCTGGGGAGTGGGAATGAAAAACTGTTTTTT

size: many
D: NA
length: 18
V: TRBV3-1
J: TRBJ2-2
CDR3: CASSQLLSRQGGTGELFF
DNA: TGTGCCAGCAGCCAACTCTTATCGAGACAGGGAGGCACCGGGGAGCTGTTTTTT

size: few
D: NA
length: 14
V: TRBV6-1
J: TRBJ2-7
CDR3: CASSEAGEKNGQYF
DNA: TGTGCCAGCAGTGAGGCAGGAGAAAAGAATGGGCAGTACTTC

size: many
D: NA
length: 15
V: TRBV3-1
J: TRBJ1-1
CDR3: CASSQLSGLKGEAFF
DNA: TGTGCCAGCAGCCAATTGAGTGGGCTAAAGGGTGAAGCTTTCTTT

size: NA
D: TRBD1
length: 17
V: TRBV7-6
J: TRBJ1-3
CDR3: CASSLGTGPLSGNTIYF
DNA: TGTGCCAGCAGCTTGGGGACAGGGCCACTCTCTGGAAACACCATATATTTT

size: few
D: TRBD1
length: 13
V: TRBV2
J: TRBJ1-4
CDR3: CAREDRGNEKLFF
DNA: TGTGCCAGGGAGGACAGGGGTAATGAAAAACTGTTTTTT

size: many
D: NA
length: 14
V: TRBV2
J: TRBJ2-5
CDR3: CASSEGNIQETQYF
DNA: TGTGCCAGCAGTGAGGGCAATATTCAAGAGACCCAGTACTTC

size: many
D: NA
length: 12
V: TRBV28
J: TRBJ2-1
CDR3: CASRETRFEQFF
DNA: TGTGCCAGCAGGGAAACGAGGTTTGAGCAGTTCTTC

size: few
D: TRBD2
length: 15
V: TRBV3-1
J: TRBJ2-5
CDR3: CASSQVLAGQETQYF
DNA: TGTGCCAGCAGCCAAGTGTTAGCGGGCCAAGAGACCCAGTACTTC

size: many
D: TRBD2
length: 14
V: TRBV7-2
J: TRBJ2-7
CDR3: CASSPLAEVYEQYF
DNA: TGTGCCAGCAGCCCACTAGCGGAAGTGTACGAGCAGTACTTC

size: many
D: TRBD2
length: 15
V: TRBV20-1
J: TRBJ2-1
CDR3: CSANRGTSNYNEQFF
DNA: TGCAGTGCTAATCGCGGGACTAGCAACTACAATGAGCAGTTCTTC

size: many
D: TRBD2
length: 12
V: TRBV4-1
J: TRBJ2-1
CDR3: CASSQGGGEQFF
DNA: TGCGCCAGCAGCCAAGGCGGGGGGGAGCAGTTCTTC

size: many
D: NA
length: 12
V: TRBV20-1
J: TRBJ2-7
CDR3: CSAEELSYEQYF
DNA: TGCAGTGCGGAGGAGCTCTCCTACGAGCAGTACTTC

size: many
D: NA
length: 15
V: TRBV11-2
J: TRBJ2-7
CDR3: CASRQTRAPTLEQYF
DNA: TGTGCCAGCAGACAAACGAGAGCCCCGACCCTCGAGCAGTACTTC

size: few
D: NA
length: 16
V: TRBV27
J: TRBJ1-5
CDR3: CASSLAGTPSNQPQHF
DNA: TGTGCCAGCAGTTTAGCAGGGACACCCAGCAATCAGCCCCAGCATTTT